The clone carrying this T cell receptor beta chain was detected only a few times. Its antigen is not known. The data are from a study of response to subunit inactivated influenza vaccine. J gave up 2 bases and V 8 bases, and 6 bases lay outside the gene matches. The CDR3 length is 15 residues. Whole-study results and caveats: The study's authors posited that every seasonal influenza vaccination enlists few new T cells.

TCRdb re-derived calls from the RT-PCR reads in MiXCR, one entry per CDR3 protein. The sample has a few hundred thousand distinct CDR3 sequences, 14% seen once; the top ten hold 11%. The clonotype comes from a man aged 50 to 60 who received an inactivated influenza vaccine. This chain links TRBV12-3 or TRBV12-4 with TRBJ2-1; TRBD2 agrees at 10 bases. Sequenced here: PBMCs from blood, sampled 11 to 12 days after vaccination. In DNA form, the CDR3 reads TGTGCCAGCCGATTTAGCGGGAGGACCTACAATGAGCAGTTCTTC. Protein: CASRFSGRTYNEQFF.